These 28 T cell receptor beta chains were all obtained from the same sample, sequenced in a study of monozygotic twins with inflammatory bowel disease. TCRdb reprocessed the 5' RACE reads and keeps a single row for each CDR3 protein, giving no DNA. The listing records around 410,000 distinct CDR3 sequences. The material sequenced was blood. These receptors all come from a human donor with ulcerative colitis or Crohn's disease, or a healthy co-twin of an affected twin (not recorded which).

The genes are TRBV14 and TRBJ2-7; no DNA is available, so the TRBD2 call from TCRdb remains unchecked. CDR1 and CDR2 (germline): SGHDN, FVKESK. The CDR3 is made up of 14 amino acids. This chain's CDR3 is CASSQGGSYYEQYF.

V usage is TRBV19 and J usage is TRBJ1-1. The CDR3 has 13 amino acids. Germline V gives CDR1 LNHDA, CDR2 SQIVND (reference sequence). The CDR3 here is CASSIPPVTEAFF. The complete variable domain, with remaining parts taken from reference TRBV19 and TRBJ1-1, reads DGGITQSPKYLFRKEGQNVTLSCEQNLNHDAMYWYRQDPGQGLRLIYYSQIVNDFQKGDIAEGYSVSREKKESFPLTVTSAQKNPTAFYLCASSIPPVTEAFFGQGTRLTVV.

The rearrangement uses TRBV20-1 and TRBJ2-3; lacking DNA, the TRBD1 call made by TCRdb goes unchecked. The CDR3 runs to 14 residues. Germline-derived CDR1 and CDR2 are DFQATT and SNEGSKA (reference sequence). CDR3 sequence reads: CSARDSRGTDTQYF.

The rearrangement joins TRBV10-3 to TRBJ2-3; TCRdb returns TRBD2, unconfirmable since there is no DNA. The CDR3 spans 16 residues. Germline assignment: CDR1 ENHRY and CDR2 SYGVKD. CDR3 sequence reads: CAISPGGEETTDTQYF.

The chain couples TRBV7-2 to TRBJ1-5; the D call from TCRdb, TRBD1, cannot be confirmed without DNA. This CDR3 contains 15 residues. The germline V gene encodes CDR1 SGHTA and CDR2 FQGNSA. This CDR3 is CASSLGDRRNQPQHF.

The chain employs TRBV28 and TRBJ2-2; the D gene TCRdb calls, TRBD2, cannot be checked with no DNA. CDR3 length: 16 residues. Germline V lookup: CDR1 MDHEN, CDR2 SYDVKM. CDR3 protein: CASSSPAGRDTGELFF.

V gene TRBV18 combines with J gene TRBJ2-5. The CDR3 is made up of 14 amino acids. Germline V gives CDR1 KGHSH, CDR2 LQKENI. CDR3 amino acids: CASSSDRSQETQYF.

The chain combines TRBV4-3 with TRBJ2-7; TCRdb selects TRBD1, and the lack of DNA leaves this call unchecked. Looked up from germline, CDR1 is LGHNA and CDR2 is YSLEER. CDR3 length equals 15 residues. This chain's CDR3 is CASSQDGQGNYEQYF.

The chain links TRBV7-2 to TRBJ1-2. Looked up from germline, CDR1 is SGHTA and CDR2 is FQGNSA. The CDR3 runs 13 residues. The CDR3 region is CASSRNHGGGYTF.

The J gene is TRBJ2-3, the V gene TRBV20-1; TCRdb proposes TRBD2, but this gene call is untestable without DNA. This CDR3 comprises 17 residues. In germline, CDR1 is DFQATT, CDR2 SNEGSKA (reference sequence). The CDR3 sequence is CSARASPPALSTDTQYF.

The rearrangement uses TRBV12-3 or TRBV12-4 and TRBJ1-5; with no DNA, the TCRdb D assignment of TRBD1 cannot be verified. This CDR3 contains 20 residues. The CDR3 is CASSESPGTGGGYSNQPQHF.

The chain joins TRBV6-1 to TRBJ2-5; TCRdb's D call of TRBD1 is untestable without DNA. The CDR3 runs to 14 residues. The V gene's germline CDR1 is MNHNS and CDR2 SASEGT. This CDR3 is CASSRDRGEETQYF.

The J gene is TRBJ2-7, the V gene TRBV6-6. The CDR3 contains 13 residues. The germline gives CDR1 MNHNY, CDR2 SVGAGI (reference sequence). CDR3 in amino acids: CASSYSFRYEQYF.

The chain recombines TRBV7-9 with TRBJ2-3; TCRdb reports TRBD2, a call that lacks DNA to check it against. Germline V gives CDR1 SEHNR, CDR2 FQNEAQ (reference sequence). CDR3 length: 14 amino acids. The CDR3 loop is CASSSGVNTDTQYF.

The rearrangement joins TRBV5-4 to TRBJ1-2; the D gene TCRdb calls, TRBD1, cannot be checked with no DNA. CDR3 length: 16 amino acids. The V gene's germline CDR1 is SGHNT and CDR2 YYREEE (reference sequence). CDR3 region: CASSLGHRTGNYGYTF.

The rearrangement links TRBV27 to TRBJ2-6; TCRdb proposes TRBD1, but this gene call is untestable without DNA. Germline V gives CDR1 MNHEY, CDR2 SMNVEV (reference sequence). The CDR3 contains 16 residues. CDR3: CASRMAGSPGANVLTF.

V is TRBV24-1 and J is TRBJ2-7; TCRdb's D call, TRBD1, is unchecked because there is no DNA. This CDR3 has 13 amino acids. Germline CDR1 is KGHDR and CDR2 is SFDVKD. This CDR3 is CADDSTGSSEQYF.

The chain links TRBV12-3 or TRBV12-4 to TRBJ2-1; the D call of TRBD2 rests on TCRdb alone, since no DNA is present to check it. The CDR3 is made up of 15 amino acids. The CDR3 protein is CASSLESPSYNEQFF.

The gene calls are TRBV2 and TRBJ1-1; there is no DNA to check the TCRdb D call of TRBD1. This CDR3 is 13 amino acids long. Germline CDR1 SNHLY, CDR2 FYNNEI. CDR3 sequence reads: CASVGQGPPEAFF.

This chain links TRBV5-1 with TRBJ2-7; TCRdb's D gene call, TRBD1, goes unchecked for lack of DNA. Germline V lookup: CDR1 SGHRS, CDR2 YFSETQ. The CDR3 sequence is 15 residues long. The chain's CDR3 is CASSLVGQTSYEQYF.

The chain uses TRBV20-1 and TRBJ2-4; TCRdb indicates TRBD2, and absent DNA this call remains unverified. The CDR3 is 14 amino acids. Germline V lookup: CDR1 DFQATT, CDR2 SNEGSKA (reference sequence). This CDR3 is CSARREGWENIQYF.

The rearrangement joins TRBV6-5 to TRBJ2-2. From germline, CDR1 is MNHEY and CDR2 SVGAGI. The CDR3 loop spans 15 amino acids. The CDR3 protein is CASSYWTSDTGELFF.

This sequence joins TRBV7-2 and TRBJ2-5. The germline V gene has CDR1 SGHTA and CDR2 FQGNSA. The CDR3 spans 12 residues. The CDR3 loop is CASSTDRETQYF.

This CDR3 is CASSLWDGRMAQHF. This rearrangement joins TRBV19 to TRBJ1-5. Germline V gives CDR1 LNHDA, CDR2 SQIVND (reference sequence). The CDR3 consists of 14 residues.

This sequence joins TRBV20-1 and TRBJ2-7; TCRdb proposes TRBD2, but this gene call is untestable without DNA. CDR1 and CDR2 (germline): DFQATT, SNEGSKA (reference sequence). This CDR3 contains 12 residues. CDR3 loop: CSARDQGTEQYF.

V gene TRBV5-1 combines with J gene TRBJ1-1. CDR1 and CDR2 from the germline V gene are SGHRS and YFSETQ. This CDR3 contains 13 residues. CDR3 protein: CASTLEVNTEAFF.

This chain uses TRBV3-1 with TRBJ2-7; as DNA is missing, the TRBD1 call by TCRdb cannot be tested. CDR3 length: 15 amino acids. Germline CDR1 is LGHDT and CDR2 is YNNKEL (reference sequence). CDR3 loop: CASSQDSTGRGEQYF.

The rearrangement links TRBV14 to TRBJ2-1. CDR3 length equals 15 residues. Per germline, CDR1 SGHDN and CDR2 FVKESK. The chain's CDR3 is CASSQDLGGNYEQFF.